The source of this TCR beta chain is a study of T cells in Graves' hyperthyroidism and ophthalmopathy. The study excluded patients with uncontrolled infection, other autoimmune disease, pregnancy or lactation. Each diagnosis drew on symptoms, thyroxine, TRAb, thyroid ultrasound and orbital computed tomography findings. From RNA transcripts, TCR beta CDR3 regions were amplified. HTBI primers were used for first-round RT-PCR of the TCR CDR3. TCRdb passed the multiplex PCR reads through MiXCR, listing each CDR3 protein once. The data hold more than 500,000 distinct CDR3 sequences, with 40% to 55% observed a single time. As regards this clonotype: Its specificity is unknown.

Study-wide results and limits: Blood also carried most thyroid clonotypes expanded above 0.001.

V lost 0 bases to trimming and J lost 8 bases, with 17 bases between them. The CDR3 consists of 16 residues. Germline CDR1 ENHRY, CDR2 SYGVKD. Sequenced: peripheral blood or thyroid tissue (not recorded which). The chain couples TRBV10-3 to TRBJ2-1; D uncertain. The source of this sequence is an adult woman with Graves' disease, either hyperthyroidism or ophthalmopathy (not recorded which). The CDR3: CAISESVFTPKDEQFF. The CDR3 DNA reads as TGTGCCATCAGTGAGTCTGTCTTCACACCGAAGGATGAGCAGTTCTTC.